This T cell receptor (beta chain) emerged from a study of cytomegalovirus exposure and HLA in healthy donors. Broader study findings: The study listed under 200 cytomegalovirus-associated TCR beta chains. Reported performance of the classifier showed diagnosis of cytomegalovirus status with high specificity and sensitivity. Data from an earlier analysis indicated that most TCR beta V segments were productive either about 87% or about 30% of the time. It emerged from a later analysis that several of the most significant clusters appeared to be linked to common viral pathogens.

The CDR3 covers 13 residues. The ends lost 5 bases at V and 8 bases at J; junction bases unmatched: 3. Germline CDR1 and CDR2: SEHNR and FQNEAQ (reference sequence). With respect to this clone: What it binds is not known.

PCR amplification relied on 60 Vbeta primers (plus 13 Jbeta primers). Profiled with immunoSEQ multiplex PCR; TCRdb holds only in-frame clones, not every one. The data show some 97,000 clones, with approximately 80% seen just once and roughly 3.7% held by the top ten. The clonotype was recovered from a female donor in good health and CMV-seropositive. Sequences were obtained from PBMCs. The genes are TRBV7-9 and TRBJ1-4, with 9 positions matching TRBD1. The chain's CDR3 is CASSPDRGEKLFF. The CDR3 DNA is TGTGCCAGCAGCCCCGACAGGGGGGAAAAACTGTTTTTT.